This T cell receptor (beta chain) was documented in a study of vaccination and CD4 T cells after COVID-19. Study in general: Each person enrolled got two BNT162b2 or mRNA-1273 vaccine doses.

Germline-derived CDR1 and CDR2 are SGHTA and FQGNSA. This CDR3 is built from 16 residues. The V and J ends lost 4 bases and 5 bases respectively, with 20 bases between them. Sequenced with the Oncomine TCR Beta short-read assay was DNA taken from cultured CD4+ T cells. Scientists extracted genomic DNA from CD4+ T cells grown in culture. One entry per CDR3 protein, called by TCRdb with MiXCR from the PCR reads. Of around 10,000 distinct CDR3 sequences in the sample, 64% were seen once. The treatment: approximately nine-day PBMC culture with coronavirus spike peptide pools or control peptides (ViraFEST assay). On this clonotype: The antigen remains undetermined.

The receptor's source is a human donor who had recovered from COVID-19. The source material was CD4+ T cells from blood, cultured in vitro. The rearrangement uses TRBV7-2 and TRBJ2-5; tentatively, D is TRBD1 (6 bases). CDR3: CASSSSGTLGGETQYF. CDR3 nucleotide sequence: TGTGCCAGCAGCTCTTCTGGGACACTCGGCGGGGAGACCCAGTACTTC.